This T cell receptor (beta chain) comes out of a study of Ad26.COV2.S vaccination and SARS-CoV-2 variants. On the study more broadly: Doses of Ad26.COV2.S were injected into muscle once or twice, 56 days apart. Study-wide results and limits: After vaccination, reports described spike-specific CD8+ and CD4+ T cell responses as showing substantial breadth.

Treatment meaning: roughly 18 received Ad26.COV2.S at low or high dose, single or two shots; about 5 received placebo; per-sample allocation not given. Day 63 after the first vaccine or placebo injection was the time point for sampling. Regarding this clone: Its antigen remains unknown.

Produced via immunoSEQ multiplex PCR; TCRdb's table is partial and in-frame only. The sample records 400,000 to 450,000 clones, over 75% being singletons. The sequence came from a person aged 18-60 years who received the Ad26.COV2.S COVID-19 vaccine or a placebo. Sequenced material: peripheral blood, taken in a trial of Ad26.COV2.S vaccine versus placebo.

In DNA, the CDR3 is TGTGCCAGCAGTACCCGGACGGAGAACTACGAGCAGTACTTC. Translation gives CASSTRTENYEQYF. The chain combines TRBV27 with TRBJ2-7; D not certain. The CDR3 has 14 amino acids. V dropped 5 bases and J dropped 3 bases, with 14 bases sitting between them. CDR1 and CDR2 (germline): MNHEY, SMNVEV (reference sequence).